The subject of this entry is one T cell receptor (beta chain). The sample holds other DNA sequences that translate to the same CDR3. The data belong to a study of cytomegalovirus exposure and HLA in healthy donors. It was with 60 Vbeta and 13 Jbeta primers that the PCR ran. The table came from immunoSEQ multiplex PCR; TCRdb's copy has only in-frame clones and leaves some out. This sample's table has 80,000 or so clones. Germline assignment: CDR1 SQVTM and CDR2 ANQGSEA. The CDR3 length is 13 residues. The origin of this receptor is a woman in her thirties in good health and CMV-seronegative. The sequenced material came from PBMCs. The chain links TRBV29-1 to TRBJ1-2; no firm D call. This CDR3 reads CILTALWNYGYTF. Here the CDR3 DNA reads TGCATACTTACCGCCTTGTGGAACTATGGCTACACCTTC.